This T cell receptor beta chain was sequenced during a study of CD8 T cells in Susac syndrome. RNA was extracted with the RNeasy kit, and a quantity of about 0.45 to 1 ug was reverse transcribed using random hexamers. MiXCR, applied by TCRdb to the immunoSEQ multiplex PCR reads, yields one record per CDR3 protein. This table has more than 150,000 distinct CDR3 sequences, 85% to 95% appearing once. Germline CDR1 SNHLY, CDR2 FYNNEI. V lost 8 bases, J lost 3 bases, and 16 bases lay in between. The CDR3 loop spans 14 amino acids. The receptor's source is a human donor with Susac syndrome. What was sequenced was CD8+ T cells from PBMCs. The J gene is TRBJ2-5, the V gene TRBV2; D call uncertain. The CDR3 is CASSYLGTEETQYF. The CDR3 DNA reads as TGTGCCAGCTCCTATTTGGGAACCGAAGAGACCCAGTACTTC.